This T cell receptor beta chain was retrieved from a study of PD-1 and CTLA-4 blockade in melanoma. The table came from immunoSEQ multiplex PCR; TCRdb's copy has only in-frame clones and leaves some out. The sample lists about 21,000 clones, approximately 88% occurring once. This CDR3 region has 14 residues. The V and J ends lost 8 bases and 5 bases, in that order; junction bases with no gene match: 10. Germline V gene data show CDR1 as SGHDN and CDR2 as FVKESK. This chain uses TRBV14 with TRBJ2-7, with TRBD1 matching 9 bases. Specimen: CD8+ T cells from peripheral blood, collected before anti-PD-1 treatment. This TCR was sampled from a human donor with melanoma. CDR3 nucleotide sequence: TGTGCCAGCGCGGGGACAGGGTGGGTGAACGAGCAGTACTTC. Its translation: CASAGTGWVNEQYF.